One and the same sample provided the 23 T cell receptor beta chains below, sequenced in a study of post-analysis software for immune sequencing data. Whole-study findings and limits: A handful of TRBV segments occurring more often in patients than controls included TRBV5-6, TRBV5-1 and TRBV20-1.

Unique molecular identifiers were carried by the TCR beta cDNA libraries. TCRdb redid the calling of the PCR reads with MiXCR, one entry per CDR3 protein. The sample yields around 770,000 distinct CDR3 sequences, under 60% seen once. The antigens for these receptors are not known. What was sequenced was blood. These TCRs come from a girl between 5 and 17 years old with multiple sclerosis.

This clonotype was detected only a few times. The CDR3 DNA is TGTGCCAGCAGCCGGACCCTGAGTTTTGAGACCCAGTACTTC. It codes for CASSRTLSFETQYF. V gene TRBV28 combines with J gene TRBJ2-5, with no clear D. Trimming stripped 6 bases from V and 5 bases from J, with 16 bases between. This CDR3 is 14 amino acids long. From germline, CDR1 is MDHEN and CDR2 SYDVKM.

The chain couples TRBV12-3 or TRBV12-4 to TRBJ2-5; D might be TRBD2 (6 bases). This CDR3 is 14 amino acids long. V was shortened by 6 bases and J by 10 bases, with 21 bases between the two germline ends. DNA of the CDR3: TGTGCCAGCAGCCGTACAGTGGGAGGAGAGGTCCAGTACTTC. This sequence encodes CASSRTVGGEVQYF.

The V gene is TRBV15, the J gene TRBJ2-1; tentative D call: TRBD2 (6 bases). The germline gives CDR1 LNHNV, CDR2 YYDKDF (reference sequence). V shed 0 bases and J shed 6 bases, with 12 bases lying between them. This CDR3 spans 15 amino acids. The CDR3 DNA follows: TGTGCCACCAGCAGAGATCGCGGGAAAGGCAATGAGCAGTTCTTC. It is translated as CATSRDRGKGNEQFF.

This clonotype was observed a few times. The chain employs TRBV6-5 and TRBJ2-3; TRBD2 matches at 13 bases. The ends lost 4 bases at V and 4 bases at J; junction bases unmatched: 8. Looked up from germline, CDR1 is MNHEY and CDR2 is SVGAGI. The CDR3 loop spans 17 amino acids. Written as DNA, the CDR3 is TGTGCCAGCAGTTTCACGGGACTAGCGGGAAAACCAGATACGCAGTATTTT. Encoded protein: CASSFTGLAGKPDTQYF.

The chain uses TRBV7-2 and TRBJ1-5; possible D gene TRBD1, 6 bases. With 5 bases removed from V and 4 bases from J, the gap between germline ends came to 15 bases. The CDR3 contains 15 residues. In germline, CDR1 is SGHTA, CDR2 FQGNSA. CDR3 nucleotides: TGTGCCAGCAGCCTCTCAGGGGACCCAAATCAGCCCCAGCATTTT. It specifies CASSLSGDPNQPQHF.

The chain is built from TRBV4-2 and TRBJ2-5; unclear D gene. This CDR3 comprises 14 residues. V was pared by 4 bases and J by 7 bases, with 16 bases between. Germline CDR1 LGHNA, CDR2 YNFKEQ. The CDR3 is CASSPNADSGTQYF. The CDR3 bases are TGTGCCAGCAGCCCGAACGCAGACTCAGGGACCCAGTACTTC.

This clonotype was recorded many times. The germline gene is not matched at one end of the junction; a read error may be the cause. The rearrangement joins TRBV7-7 to TRBJ2-3, with 7 bases that match TRBD2. The CDR3 is made up of 15 amino acids. Germline V CDR1 and CDR2: SSHAT, FNYEAQ (reference sequence). The DNA of the CDR3 is TGTGCTAGCAGCTTCGGAGAGGGAGGGACAGATACGCAGTATTTT. Translating it yields CASSFGEGGTDTQYF.

V usage is TRBV29-1 and J usage is TRBJ2-7, with 10 positions matching TRBD1. J was trimmed by 2 bases and V by 6 bases; bases with no gene match: 4. CDR3 length: 13 amino acids. Germline lookup yields CDR1 SQVTM and CDR2 ANQGSEA. In nucleotides, the CDR3 is TGCAGCGTCGCAGGACAGGGGGCCTACGAGCAGTACTTC. This translates into CSVAGQGAYEQYF.

The V and J genes are TRBV7-2 and TRBJ1-2, with TRBD1 matching 8 bases. This CDR3 is built from 13 residues. The J segment lost 7 bases and the V segment lost 5 bases, leaving 6 bases of the junction unmatched. Germline V gene lookup returns CDR1 SGHTA and CDR2 FQGNSA. Here the CDR3 reads CASSQTGEPGYTF. CDR3 nucleotide sequence: TGTGCCAGCAGCCAGACAGGGGAGCCTGGCTACACCTTC. Full variable domain (missing parts from reference TRBV7-2 and TRBJ1-2): GAGVSQSPSNKVTEKGKDVELRCDPISGHTALYWYRQSLGQGLEFLIYFQGNSAPDKSGLPSDRFSAERTGGSVSTLTIQRTQQEDSAVYLCASSQTGEPGYTFGSGTRLTVV.

A few counts support this clonotype. The chain carries TRBV15 and TRBJ1-2; possibly TRBD1 for D (5 bases). Germline loops: CDR1 LNHNV, CDR2 YYDKDF (reference sequence). V shed 4 bases and J shed 8 bases, with 20 bases lying between them. The CDR3 sequence is 15 residues long. As DNA, the CDR3 is TGTGCCACCAGCATTAGGGGCACATCGGTCCTAGGCTACACCTTC. This encodes CATSIRGTSVLGYTF.

This clonotype was seen more than once but under ten times. The chain has TRBV4-1 and TRBJ1-4; TRBD1 matches at 7 bases. V lost 4 bases to trimming and J lost 4 bases; unmatched junction nucleotides: 6. Germline V gene sequence: CDR1 MGHRA, CDR2 YSYEKL. The CDR3 extends over 15 amino acids. The CDR3 loop is CASSPSGTDNEKLFF. For the CDR3, the DNA is TGCGCCAGCAGCCCCTCCGGGACAGATAATGAAAAACTGTTTTTT.

The chain recombines TRBV7-9 with TRBJ2-4, with 7 bases aligning to TRBD2. Trimming took 1 base from V and 3 from J; bases not matched to a gene: 6. CDR1 is SEHNR, CDR2 FQNEAQ, per germline (reference sequence). The CDR3 length is 16 residues. The CDR3 DNA sequence: TGTGCCAGCAGCTTAGTAGCGGGCGCTGGCAAAAACATTCAGTACTTC. As protein: CASSLVAGAGKNIQYF.

The chain has TRBV5-1 and TRBJ2-4; TRBD1 might be the D (5 bases). The CDR3 spans 15 residues. Trimming stripped 0 bases from V and 9 bases from J, with 16 bases between. The germline CDR1 and CDR2 sequences are SGHRS and YFSETQ. The CDR3 loop is CASSLGSGSVGIQYF. CDR3 nucleotide sequence: TGCGCCAGCAGCTTGGGATCAGGGTCTGTCGGCATTCAGTACTTC.

This clonotype showed up just a few times. This chain links TRBV20-1 with TRBJ2-7, with TRBD2 matching 9 bases. Germline trimming cut 2 bases from V and 4 bases from J; bases unmatched to any gene: 6. The length of the CDR3 is 14 residues. The V gene's germline CDR1 is DFQATT and CDR2 SNEGSKA (reference sequence). The CDR3 sequence is CSARSLAGDYEQYF. CDR3 DNA sequence: TGCAGTGCTAGATCGTTAGCGGGAGATTACGAGCAGTACTTC.

V is TRBV20-1 and J is TRBJ2-2; the match to TRBD2 covers 9 bases. The CDR3 is 15 residues long. Germline-derived CDR1 and CDR2 are DFQATT and SNEGSKA (reference sequence). After removal of 4 bases from V and 0 bases from J, the junction contained 3 bases not matched to a gene. CDR3 DNA sequence: TGCAGTGCTAAGCGACTAGCGGCGAACACCGGGGAGCTGTTTTTT. Translating gives CSAKRLAANTGELFF.

This clonotype was found once. The genes are TRBV5-6 and TRBJ1-2; tentative D call: TRBD1 (5 bases). This CDR3 comprises 11 residues. CDR1 SGHDT and CDR2 YYEEEE come from the germline V gene. Deletions cut 3 bases from V and 8 bases from J, with 8 bases between. Here the CDR3 reads CASSSHRGYTF. The CDR3, as DNA: TGTGCCAGCAGCTCACACAGGGGCTACACCTTC.

V and J are TRBV27 and TRBJ2-1; D is unresolved. Germline CDR1 reads MNHEY; CDR2 reads SMNVEV (reference sequence). V gave up 4 bases and J gave up 9 bases, with 7 bases separating them. CDR3 length equals 11 residues. Here the CDR3 DNA reads TGTGCCAGCAGTTCGGGTGGTGAGCAGTTCTTC. Its translation is CASSSGGEQFF.

This clonotype was seen more than once but under ten times. This sequence joins TRBV7-9 and TRBJ2-5; D ambiguous. The V gene lost 5 bases and the J gene lost 0 bases, with 10 bases spanning the gap. The CDR3 totals 14 residues. Germline loops: CDR1 SEHNR, CDR2 FQNEAQ (reference sequence). The CDR3 coding sequence is TGTGCCAGCAGCCCGGAGACGGACCAAGAGACCCAGTACTTC. Amino acid sequence: CASSPETDQETQYF.

The CDR3 region has the DNA TGTGCCACCAGCAGAGACCTGACAGGCGAGACAGATACGCAGTATTTT. It specifies CATSRDLTGETDTQYF. The chain combines TRBV15 with TRBJ2-3, with D possibly TRBD1 on 6 matching bases. The germline CDR1 and CDR2 sequences are LNHNV and YYDKDF (reference sequence). The ends were cut back, 0 bases at V and 3 bases at J, with 13 bases in the middle. The CDR3 runs to 16 residues.

J is TRBJ2-1 and V is TRBV14; D not resolved. V lost 2 bases and J 4 bases, leaving 9 bases between the germline ends. CDR1 and CDR2 (germline): SGHDN, FVKESK. The CDR3 is 14 residues long. CDR3 coding DNA: TGTGCCAGCAGCCAACAACCCCGTTACAATGAGCAGTTCTTC. Its protein product is CASSQQPRYNEQFF.

This chain connects TRBV12-3 or TRBV12-4 to TRBJ1-2, with D uncertain. The ends were cut back, 5 bases at V and 0 bases at J, with 13 bases in the middle. The CDR3 covers 15 residues. Here the CDR3 reads CASSPRTVANYGYTF. The CDR3 DNA reads as TGTGCCAGCAGTCCTCGGACGGTAGCTAACTATGGCTACACCTTC.

This clonotype turned up a few times. The chain employs TRBV6-1 and TRBJ2-7; tentatively, D is TRBD1 (6 bases). V lost 6 bases and J lost 7, with 13 bases in between. Germline assignment: CDR1 MNHNS and CDR2 SASEGT. This CDR3 is 12 amino acids long. The CDR3 DNA reads TGTGCCAGCAGACGTCCTCAGGGGGAGCAGTACTTC. The encoded protein is CASRRPQGEQYF.

This clonotype has just a few counts. The J gene is TRBJ1-2, the V gene TRBV19, with 9 bases matching TRBD1. This CDR3 region has 14 residues. In germline, CDR1 is LNHDA, CDR2 SQIVND (reference sequence). V lost 5 bases and J lost 5; bases outside the gene matches: 6. Here the CDR3 reads CASSPVQGAYGYTF. The CDR3 region has the DNA TGTGCCAGTAGTCCCGTACAGGGGGCGTATGGCTACACCTTC.